This T cell receptor (beta chain) was recorded in a study of cytomegalovirus exposure and HLA in healthy donors. Across the whole study: Unique TCRs numbering roughly 85 million, obtained from HLA-typed donors, made up an early data release. Of the donors genotyped, approximately 430 in all, around 76% fell in the Caucasian-associated ancestry cluster.

Whole-study results and caveats: According to the study, 160 or so TCR beta chains were cytomegalovirus-associated. Earlier analysis yielded a pattern in which most TCR beta V segments were productive about 87% or about 30% of the time.

The PCR used 60 Vbeta and 13 Jbeta primers. Method: immunoSEQ multiplex PCR; TCRdb's copy keeps in-frame clones and lacks some. The sample totals roughly 100,000 clones. As for this clone: Its cognate antigen is unknown.

The sample consisted of PBMCs. The TCR was taken from a man aged 35 to 55 in good health and CMV-seronegative.

The DNA for the CDR3 is TGCGCCAGCAGCAAACCTACCGGGACTAGCGGGAGAGAGACCCAGTACTTC. This translates into CASSKPTGTSGRETQYF. The chain recombines TRBV5-1 with TRBJ2-5; 14 positions agree with TRBD2. Trimming at V came to 4 bases and at J to 4 bases, leaving 9 bases not matched to a gene. The CDR3 totals 17 residues. Germline V gene data show CDR1 as SGHRS and CDR2 as YFSETQ.